This T cell receptor beta chain was found in a study of beta chain features in type 1 diabetes. Findings and limits, study-wide: Cells carrying high TCR expression could end up over-represented when cDNA is sequenced. TCRB repertoires of naive, central memory and Treg cells appeared more similar among patients than among healthy donors. Possible PCR preference for shorter templates applied equally to patients and controls. Shortening of TCRB CDR3s, moderate but significant, appeared in all four CD4+ subsets of Type 1 diabetes patients.

The sequenced template was cDNA made from the entire isolated RNA. The assay was immunoSEQ multiplex PCR, and TCRdb's table has in-frame clones only and misses some. Of some 660,000 clones listed, more than 13% are singletons. This CDR3 region has 13 residues. Per the germline V gene, CDR1 is KGHSH and CDR2 is LQKENI. The germline V and J ends were trimmed by 0 bases and 8 bases, with 10 bases remaining between them. About this clone: Antigen unknown.

This TCR was sampled from a man between 18 and 29 years old with type 1 diabetes. The chain combines TRBV18 with TRBJ1-2; no reliable D call. The specimen sequenced was naive CD4+ T cells from blood. CDR3: CASSPPEGDGYTF. The CDR3 nucleotides are TGTGCCAGCTCACCACCGGAGGGAGACGGCTACACCTTC.